These 10 T cell receptor beta chains came from one sample sequenced in a study of identical twins. TCRdb called the 5' RACE reads again in MiXCR, with one record for every CDR3 protein. The sample holds 510,000 or so distinct CDR3 sequences, roughly 15% seen once. The same data also contributed to another study, on yellow fever vaccine responses in identical twins.

Sequenced input: CD4+ T cells sorted from blood. The receptors stem from a woman younger than 35 in good health.

The chain joins TRBV7-9 to TRBJ2-5, with 10 nucleotides matching TRBD2. Germline loops: CDR1 SEHNR, CDR2 FQNEAQ (reference sequence). The CDR3 contains 15 residues. V lost 7 bases and J lost 2; bases outside the gene matches: 7. This CDR3 reads CASTVAGGHQETQYF. Here the CDR3 DNA reads TGTGCCAGCACCGTAGCGGGGGGTCATCAAGAGACCCAGTACTTC.

The V call is TRBV5-4, the J call TRBJ2-1, with D possibly matching TRBD2 (7 bases). CDR3 length equals 15 residues. Germline V gene data show CDR1 as SGHNT and CDR2 as YYREEE (reference sequence). V was cut by 0 bases and J by 7 bases, with 14 bases left in between. The CDR3 region is CASSLERGGPNEQFF. The CDR3 DNA reads TGTGCCAGCAGCTTGGAAAGGGGGGGACCTAATGAGCAGTTCTTC.

The chain carries TRBV5-1 and TRBJ2-7; weak D call: TRBD1 (5 bases). V was cut by 0 bases and J by 2 bases, with 9 bases left in between. Germline-derived CDR1 and CDR2 are SGHRS and YFSETQ. The CDR3 extends over 14 amino acids. CDR3: CASSLASGTYEQYF. CDR3 nucleotides: TGCGCCAGCAGCTTGGCCTCAGGGACCTACGAGCAGTACTTC.

The rearrangement links TRBV10-3 to TRBJ1-2; D possibly corresponds to TRBD1 (5 bases). CDR1 and CDR2 from the germline V gene are ENHRY and SYGVKD. V lost 7 bases and J 4 bases, leaving 13 bases between the germline ends. The CDR3 length is 13 residues. This CDR3 reads CAIKVREGYGYTF. The CDR3 DNA is TGTGCCATCAAGGTCAGGGAGGGCTATGGCTACACCTTC.

The CDR3 sequence is CASSLDRLPGTDTQYF. Written as DNA, the CDR3 is TGTGCCAGCAGCTTAGATCGTCTACCAGGCACAGATACGCAGTATTTT. The chain recombines TRBV11-2 with TRBJ2-3, with D unclear. The CDR3 contains 16 residues. CDR1 and CDR2 (germline): SGHAT, FQNNGV. The V end was cut by 0 bases, the J end by 1 base, with 11 bases between.

The genes are TRBV5-1 and TRBJ2-1; 7 nucleotides line up with TRBD2. CDR3 length: 14 residues. CDR1 SGHRS and CDR2 YFSETQ come from the germline V gene. V trimming: 0 bases; J trimming: 8 bases; junction bases outside the gene matches: 5. In DNA, the CDR3 is TGCGCCAGCAGCTTGGGCGGGAGCGGGTATGAGCAGTTCTTC. This sequence encodes CASSLGGSGYEQFF.

This clonotype was counted many times. The gene calls are TRBV7-8 and TRBJ1-1, with unresolved D. CDR3 length equals 12 residues. Germline CDR1 reads SGHVS; CDR2 reads FQNEAQ. V was pared by 5 bases and J by 4 bases, with 8 bases between. CDR3 nucleotide sequence: TGTGCCAGCAGCGGGCATGGCACTGAAGCTTTCTTT. It specifies CASSGHGTEAFF.

The chain carries TRBV5-1 and TRBJ2-1; TRBD1 matches 8 bases. The ends lost 6 bases at V and 8 bases at J; junction bases unmatched: 7. The CDR3 has 13 residues. Germline CDR1 SGHRS, CDR2 YFSETQ. The CDR3 region is CASNPDREHEQFF. CDR3 coding DNA: TGCGCCAGCAACCCGGACAGGGAACATGAGCAGTTCTTC.

Details on this clonotype: Without the conserved terminal phenylalanine or tryptophan, this CDR3 likely stems from a read error. Because the CDR3's place on the DNA is in doubt, the DNA is left out and the CDR3 is given as listed by TCRdb. The chain links TRBV11-2 to TRBJ2-2; the D call TRBD1 from the table was never checked on the DNA. Germline lookup yields CDR1 SGHAT and CDR2 FQNNGV. Both ends counted, the CDR3 spans 13 residues. The CDR3 loop is CASSSWGQGPLLM.

This clonotype has only one observation. This chain connects TRBV6-5 to TRBJ1-5, with D unresolved. The CDR3 runs 15 residues. The germline gives CDR1 MNHEY, CDR2 SVGAGI. The V gene lost 0 bases and the J gene lost 6 bases, with 12 bases spanning the gap. CDR3 loop: CASSYSYTLGQPQHF. CDR3 DNA: TGTGCCAGCAGTTACTCCTATACGTTGGGTCAGCCCCAGCATTTT.